Shown below are 6 T cell receptor beta chains from a single sample sequenced in a study of T cell responses to AZD1222 COVID-19 vaccine. This table comes from immunoSEQ multiplex PCR, and its TCRdb copy is limited to in-frame clones, with some not included. The table records 99,000 or so clones, approximately 93% of them present only once. Here the sequenced sample was peripheral blood, taken on day 0 of AZD1222 vaccination. The receptors here all came from an adult in good health.

This chain uses TRBV19 with TRBJ1-1, with unresolved D. The V end was cut by 6 bases, the J end by 5 bases, with 13 bases between. Germline CDR1 reads LNHDA; CDR2 reads SQIVND (reference sequence). This CDR3 is built from 13 residues. The CDR3 DNA follows: TGTGCCAGTAGCCGCGAAAGGGAAACTGAAGCTTTCTTT. Its translation: CASSRERETEAFF.

The V gene is TRBV11-2, the J gene TRBJ2-5; possible D gene TRBD1, 6 bases. Trimming removed 5 bases at V and 5 bases at J, with 15 bases between. The CDR3 extends over 14 amino acids. Germline CDR1 SGHAT, CDR2 FQNNGV. The CDR3 reads CASSPPPTGETQYF. The CDR3 DNA reads TGTGCCAGCAGCCCGCCACCGACAGGCGAGACCCAGTACTTC. Variable domain in full (rest from reference TRBV11-2 and TRBJ2-5): EAGVAQSPRYKIIEKRQSVAFWCNPISGHATLYWYQQILGQGPKLLIQFQNNGVVDDSQLPKDRFSAERLKGVDSTLKIQPAKLEDSAVYLCASSPPPTGETQYFGPGTRLLVL.

This clone was observed a few times. This chain links TRBV5-1 with TRBJ2-3; D possibly corresponds to TRBD1 (6 bases). Trimming stripped 0 bases from V and 4 bases from J, with 12 bases between. The CDR3 loop spans 15 amino acids. Germline V CDR1 and CDR2: SGHRS, YFSETQ. CDR3 protein: CASSLVGGQSDTQYF. CDR3 sequence (DNA): TGCGCCAGCAGCTTGGTTGGGGGACAATCAGATACGCAGTATTTT.

The gene calls are TRBV4-1 and TRBJ2-1; no clear D gene. The CDR3 spans 16 residues. Germline CDR1 is MGHRA and CDR2 is YSYEKL. V was trimmed by 0 bases and J by 0 bases, leaving 9 bases between them. The CDR3: CASSQDDPGSYNEQFF. The CDR3 bases are TGCGCCAGCAGCCAAGACGACCCGGGCTCCTACAATGAGCAGTTCTTC.

The rearrangement links TRBV5-8 to TRBJ2-7; 11 positions match TRBD1. Germline-derived CDR1 and CDR2 are SGHTS and YDEGEE. V trimming: 2 bases; J trimming: 6 bases; junction bases outside the gene matches: 4. There are 14 residues in the CDR3. Here the CDR3 reads CASSFRTGGREQYF. In nucleotides, the CDR3 is TGTGCCAGCAGCTTTCGGACAGGGGGCCGCGAGCAGTACTTC.

The rearrangement uses TRBV6-5 and TRBJ2-7; the match to TRBD2 covers 7 bases. Germline V gene sequence: CDR1 MNHEY, CDR2 SVGAGI. Trimming at V came to 7 bases and at J to 2 bases, leaving 2 bases not matched to a gene. The CDR3 loop spans 12 amino acids. Written as DNA, the CDR3 is TGTGCCAGCAAGCGGGGACCCTACGAGCAGTACTTC. Its protein product is CASKRGPYEQYF.